A single sample gave rise to the 27 T cell receptor beta chains below, sequenced in a study of blood T cell repertoires in COVID-19. TCRdb keeps only in-frame clones here, not all; method: immunoSEQ multiplex PCR. The sample holds around 230,000 clones, about 91% seen once. The sequenced material came from PBMCs or T cells enriched from blood (not recorded which). The receptors originated from a woman aged 40 to 55 with acute COVID-19.

V is TRBV10-3 and J is TRBJ2-5, with 13 bases fitting TRBD2. Germline CDR1 reads ENHRY; CDR2 reads SYGVKD. The V segment lost 3 bases and the J segment 4 bases; nucleotides outside the gene matches: 8. There are 17 residues in the CDR3. The CDR3 DNA reads as TGTGCCATCAGTGAAGAACTAGCGGGAGGGGGGCGAGAGACCCAGTACTTC. This sequence encodes CAISEELAGGGRETQYF.

CDR3: CASSLGQAPLAKNIQYF. Here the CDR3 DNA reads TGTGCCAGCAGCCTCGGACAGGCCCCCTTAGCCAAAAACATTCAGTACTTC. V usage is TRBV7-9 and J usage is TRBJ2-4, with 7 nucleotides matching TRBD1. Trimming removed 5 bases from V and 0 bases from J; junction bases left unmatched: 10. The CDR3 runs 17 residues. Germline V lookup: CDR1 SEHNR, CDR2 FQNEAQ (reference sequence).

V is TRBV18 and J is TRBJ1-2, with 7 bases aligning to TRBD1. Germline-derived CDR1 and CDR2 are KGHSH and LQKENI. The CDR3 length is 15 residues. The junction had 5 bases not matched to a gene; V was cut back by 2 bases and J by 2 bases. For the CDR3, the DNA is TGTGCCAGCTCACCAGAGACAGGGAAGAACTATGGCTACACCTTC. It yields the protein CASSPETGKNYGYTF.

The chain is built from TRBV27 and TRBJ1-5, with 10 bases that match TRBD1. The CDR3 totals 16 residues. The germline V gene has CDR1 MNHEY and CDR2 SMNVEV (reference sequence). V was pared by 5 bases and J by 3 bases, with 7 bases of the junction left unmatched. CDR3 DNA sequence: TGTGCCAGCAGTAGAACAGGGACAGGGGTCAATCAGCCCCAGCATTTT. This translates into CASSRTGTGVNQPQHF.

The chain carries TRBV3-1 (or the pseudogene TRBV3-2) and TRBJ2-2; D may be TRBD2 (6 bases). V dropped 6 bases and J dropped 8 bases, with 16 bases sitting between them. Germline CDR1 is LGHDT and CDR2 is YNNKEL (reference sequence). The CDR3 extends over 14 amino acids. For the CDR3, the DNA is TGTGCCAGCAGGCCAATAGGACTAAATGGGGAGCTGTTTTTT. Protein sequence: CASRPIGLNGELFF.

The J gene is TRBJ2-2, the V gene TRBV5-1; 10 nucleotides line up with TRBD2. CDR3 size: 17 residues. J lost 6 bases, V lost 0 bases, and 8 bases had no gene match. Germline V CDR1 and CDR2: SGHRS, YFSETQ. The CDR3 here is CASSLAPPSGSAGELFF. CDR3 bases: TGCGCCAGCAGCTTGGCCCCCCCTAGCGGGAGCGCCGGGGAGCTGTTTTTT. The full variable domain, in which reference TRBV5-1 and TRBJ2-2 provide the parts outside the CDR3, is KAGVTQTPRYLIKTRGQQVTLSCSPISGHRSVSWYQQTPGQGLQFLFEYFSETQRNKGNFPGRFSGRQFSNSRSEMNVSTLELGDSALYLCASSLAPPSGSAGELFFGEGSRLTVL.

In this sample, this clone turned up once. CDR3 DNA: TGTGCCAGCAGCTTGGTTGGACAGGGGATAAATCAGCCCCAGCATTTT. Its translation is CASSLVGQGINQPQHF. The chain couples TRBV5-5 to TRBJ1-5, with 9 positions matching TRBD1. The V gene end was trimmed by 0 bases and the J gene end by 4 bases; junction bases not matched to a gene: 5. The CDR3 covers 16 residues. Per germline, CDR1 SGHKS and CDR2 YYEKEE (reference sequence).

The chain couples TRBV7-9 to TRBJ2-3, with TRBD2 as a possible D gene (7 bases). CDR1 and CDR2 (germline): SEHNR, FQNEAQ (reference sequence). The CDR3 is made up of 16 amino acids. V dropped 5 bases and J dropped 2 bases, with 17 bases sitting between them. The CDR3 here is CASSPVEGGITDTQYF. Written as DNA, the CDR3 is TGTGCCAGCAGCCCAGTCGAGGGGGGGATCACAGATACGCAGTATTTT.

CDR3 coding DNA: TGTGCCAGCTCTCGCGGACAGGGAGTTGGAAACACCATATATTTT. Residues: CASSRGQGVGNTIYF. The chain combines TRBV18 with TRBJ1-3; 8 bases are a match to TRBD1. The germline V gene has CDR1 KGHSH and CDR2 LQKENI. Losses at the gene ends were 6 bases for V and 3 bases for J; bases not matched to a gene: 7. There are 15 residues in the CDR3.

This rearrangement joins TRBV15 to TRBJ1-2, with TRBD1 matching 9 bases. The V segment lost 9 bases and the J segment 3 bases; nucleotides outside the gene matches: 5. Germline CDR1 and CDR2: LNHNV and YYDKDF (reference sequence). The CDR3 runs 13 residues. For the CDR3, the DNA is TGTGCCACAACGACAGGGGGTGACTATGGCTACACCTTC. Translated, it gives CATTTGGDYGYTF.

The rearrangement links TRBV27 to TRBJ2-5; D gene ambiguous. The CDR3 totals 14 residues. Germline values: CDR1 MNHEY, CDR2 SMNVEV (reference sequence). Trimming cost V 1 base and J 2 bases, with 8 bases left between them. The CDR3 spells CASSLFAAQETQYF. The CDR3, as DNA: TGTGCCAGCAGTTTATTCGCAGCGCAAGAGACCCAGTACTTC.

This chain connects TRBV4-3 to TRBJ1-2, with TRBD1 identical over 7 bases. The V segment lost 0 bases and the J segment 3 bases; nucleotides outside the gene matches: 7. The CDR3 loop spans 16 amino acids. Germline CDR1 and CDR2: LGHNA and YSLEER. CDR3 coding DNA: TGCGCCAGCAGCCAAGAGGAGGCAGGGGGACACTATGGCTACACCTTC. Protein sequence: CASSQEEAGGHYGYTF.

This chain uses TRBV5-5 with TRBJ2-7; D gene unclear. The germline V gene encodes CDR1 SGHKS and CDR2 YYEKEE (reference sequence). There are 14 residues in the CDR3. Trimming left V 1 base short and J 2 bases short, with 10 bases between. CDR3 sequence reads: CASSLQFSAYEQYF. CDR3 coding DNA: TGTGCCAGCAGCTTGCAGTTCAGTGCCTACGAGCAGTACTTC.

The J gene is TRBJ1-5, the V gene TRBV6-5; D perhaps matches TRBD1 (6 bases). The CDR3 runs 15 residues. Deletions cut 5 bases from V and 3 bases from J, with 14 bases between. Germline assignment: CDR1 MNHEY and CDR2 SVGAGI. This CDR3 is CASSPETGFNQPQHF. The CDR3 region has the DNA TGTGCCAGCAGTCCCGAAACAGGGTTCAATCAGCCCCAGCATTTT.

The V and J genes are TRBV4-2 and TRBJ1-1; 7 bases map to TRBD1. The V gene's germline CDR1 is LGHNA and CDR2 YNFKEQ. Losses at the gene ends were 1 base for V and 1 base for J; bases not matched to a gene: 3. The CDR3 sequence is 15 residues long. DNA for the CDR3: TGTGCCAGCAGCCAAGGGGACAGATGGAACACTGAAGCTTTCTTT. Translation gives CASSQGDRWNTEAFF.

This chain uses TRBV7-8 with TRBJ2-7; D perhaps matches TRBD1 (6 bases). The CDR3 covers 13 residues. The germline V gene encodes CDR1 SGHVS and CDR2 FQNEAQ. The V and J ends lost 4 bases and 0 bases respectively, with 7 bases between them. The chain's CDR3 is CASSSDSSYEQYV. In DNA, the CDR3 is TGTGCCAGCAGCTCGGACAGCTCCTACGAGCAGTACGTC.

This sequence joins TRBV5-5 and TRBJ1-3; D remains ambiguous. CDR1 is SGHKS, CDR2 YYEKEE, per germline (reference sequence). The CDR3 covers 14 residues. V lost 4 bases to trimming and J lost 0 bases, with 8 bases between them. CDR3 in DNA: TGTGCCAGCAGCGCCCCGGGCTCTGGAAACACCATATATTTT. This encodes CASSAPGSGNTIYF.

This chain joins TRBV6-5 and TRBJ1-1; TRBD1 is a possible D gene (6 bases). The CDR3 runs to 12 residues. Germline-derived CDR1 and CDR2 are MNHEY and SVGAGI. V lost 8 bases, J lost 4 bases, and 11 bases lay in between. The CDR3 region is CASGRGGTEAFF. Written as DNA, the CDR3 is TGTGCCAGCGGGAGGGGGGGCACTGAAGCTTTCTTT.

J is TRBJ2-3 and V is TRBV4-2; D gene uncertain. This CDR3 has 17 amino acids. With 5 bases removed from V and 2 bases from J, the gap between germline ends came to 20 bases. Germline CDR1 is LGHNA and CDR2 is YNFKEQ. The CDR3 DNA follows: TGTGCCAGCAGCGCGCAGGCTCTGGCTCTCTACACAGATACGCAGTATTTT. This encodes CASSAQALALYTDTQYF.

This sequence joins TRBV7-8 and TRBJ1-2, with TRBD1 matching over 8 bases. This CDR3 spans 14 amino acids. Germline CDR1 reads SGHVS; CDR2 reads FQNEAQ. J was trimmed by 10 bases and V by 4 bases; bases with no gene match: 11. The CDR3 reads CASSSALRDRIYTF. CDR3 nucleotide sequence: TGTGCCAGCAGCTCGGCCCTTCGGGACAGGATCTACACCTTC.

This clone has just a few counts. The chain recombines TRBV11-2 with TRBJ2-7; D possibly corresponds to TRBD2 (5 bases). Deletions cut 5 bases from V and 0 bases from J, with 14 bases between. There are 15 residues in the CDR3. From germline, CDR1 is SGHAT and CDR2 FQNNGV. This chain's CDR3 is CASSLRVGGSYEQYF. The CDR3 nucleotides read TGTGCCAGCAGCCTTAGGGTAGGAGGCTCCTACGAGCAGTACTTC. The variable domain in full, completed from reference TRBV11-2 and TRBJ2-7, reads EAGVAQSPRYKIIEKRQSVAFWCNPISGHATLYWYQQILGQGPKLLIQFQNNGVVDDSQLPKDRFSAERLKGVDSTLKIQPAKLEDSAVYLCASSLRVGGSYEQYFGPGTRLTVT.

V is TRBV29-1 and J is TRBJ2-7, with 7 positions matching TRBD2. The trim removed 1 base at V and 3 bases at J, leaving 3 bases unmatched. CDR3 size: 13 residues. CDR1 is SQVTM, CDR2 ANQGSEA, per germline. The CDR3 bases are TGCAGCGTTGAAGGAGGGGAGGGCTACGAGCAGTACTTC. Its translation is CSVEGGEGYEQYF.

The chain is built from TRBV30 and TRBJ1-3; perhaps TRBD1 as D (5 bases). With 5 bases removed from V and 0 bases from J, the gap between germline ends came to 11 bases. From germline, CDR1 is GTSNPN and CDR2 SVGIG (reference sequence). The length of the CDR3 is 14 residues. The CDR3 region is CAWSTGISGNTIYF. As DNA, the CDR3 is TGTGCCTGGTCAACAGGTATCTCTGGAAACACCATATATTTT.

This sequence joins TRBV4-1 and TRBJ2-2; 8 bases agree with TRBD2. The CDR3 runs to 15 residues. Trimming removed 3 bases from V and 7 bases from J; junction bases left unmatched: 7. The germline CDR1 and CDR2 sequences are MGHRA and YSYEKL. The CDR3 region is CASSQLSGGLGELFF. CDR3 sequence (DNA): TGCGCCAGCAGCCAGCTTTCGGGGGGGCTCGGGGAGCTGTTTTTT.

This sequence joins TRBV7-9 and TRBJ2-2; possible D gene TRBD1, 6 bases. CDR1 is SEHNR, CDR2 FQNEAQ, per germline (reference sequence). This CDR3 region has 15 residues. V lost 2 bases to trimming and J lost 6 bases, with 13 bases between them. As DNA, the CDR3 is TGTGCCAGCAGCTTATCGTCCGAGGGGGCCGGGGAGCTGTTTTTT. This codes for CASSLSSEGAGELFF.

This clone came up once. The chain links TRBV4-1 to TRBJ1-4; a possible D gene is TRBD1 (5 bases). The CDR3 extends over 16 amino acids. Trimming removed 1 base at V and 7 bases at J, with 16 bases between. Germline CDR1 is MGHRA and CDR2 is YSYEKL. For the CDR3, the DNA is TGCGCCAGCAGCCAAGGCTTTAGGGGCTCTTTTGAAAAACTGTTTTTT. It specifies CASSQGFRGSFEKLFF.

The rearrangement joins TRBV19 to TRBJ1-1, with TRBD1 matching over 7 bases. Trimming cost V 5 bases and J 3 bases; bases outside gene matches: 6. This CDR3 has 14 residues. Germline assignment: CDR1 LNHDA and CDR2 SQIVND (reference sequence). The CDR3 DNA reads TGTGCCAGTAGTCTCGGGACAGCCCACACTGAAGCTTTCTTT. This sequence encodes CASSLGTAHTEAFF.